This entry lists 22 T cell receptor beta chains sequenced from one sample in a study of cytomegalovirus exposure and HLA in healthy donors. The PCR contained 60 Vbeta and 13 Jbeta primers. TCRdb keeps only in-frame clones here, not all; method: immunoSEQ multiplex PCR. The sample lists 160,000 or so clones; almost 80% were seen once. Material: PBMCs. These receptor sequences come from a woman between 50 and 59 years old in good health and CMV-seronegative.

The V gene is TRBV5-1, the J gene TRBJ1-2; 8 positions agree with TRBD1. Germline V gene sequence: CDR1 SGHRS, CDR2 YFSETQ. V dropped 3 bases and J dropped 5; count of bases not matched to a gene: 9. The CDR3 consists of 15 residues. The CDR3 coding sequence is TGCGCCAGCAGCTACCCGGACAGGGAGGTATATGGCTACACCTTC. Protein product: CASSYPDREVYGYTF.

V usage is TRBV14 and J usage is TRBJ2-3; 8 bases fit TRBD2. The CDR3 contains 18 residues. Germline V gene sequence: CDR1 SGHDN, CDR2 FVKESK. The V gene end was trimmed by 1 base and the J gene end by 1 base; junction bases not matched to a gene: 10. The CDR3 sequence is CASSQVLAVSTRTDTQYF. Here the CDR3 DNA reads TGTGCCAGCAGCCAAGTACTAGCGGTCTCTACCCGCACAGATACGCAGTATTTT. Full variable domain (rest looked up from reference TRBV14 and TRBJ2-3): EAGVTQFPSHSVIEKGQTVTLRCDPISGHDNLYWYRRVMGKEIKFLLHFVKESKQDESGMPNNRFLAERTGGTYSTLKVQPAELEDSGVYFCASSQVLAVSTRTDTQYFGPGTRLTVL.

The V gene is TRBV5-1, the J gene TRBJ2-1; 9 bases align to TRBD2. The germline V gene encodes CDR1 SGHRS and CDR2 YFSETQ. The CDR3 length is 15 residues. The V segment lost 1 base and the J segment 4 bases; nucleotides outside the gene matches: 3. CDR3 DNA sequence: TGCGCCAGCAGCTTGATGACTAGCGGATACAATGAGCAGTTCTTC. Its protein product is CASSLMTSGYNEQFF.

In this sample, this clone turned up once. The genes are TRBV28 and TRBJ2-1; 7 bases are a match to TRBD2. This CDR3 comprises 11 residues. Germline trimming cut 10 bases from V and 11 bases from J; bases unmatched to any gene: 8. Germline V lookup: CDR1 MDHEN, CDR2 SYDVKM. CDR3 sequence reads: CATKRDYKQFF. DNA for the CDR3: TGTGCCACCAAACGGGACTATAAGCAGTTCTTC.

This chain joins TRBV28 and TRBJ2-3; 8 bases agree with TRBD2. V trimming: 4 bases; J trimming: 3 bases; junction bases outside the gene matches: 6. Germline-derived CDR1 and CDR2 are MDHEN and SYDVKM. This CDR3 is 15 amino acids long. The CDR3 DNA reads as TGTGCCAGCAGTTCGGGCGGGGGGTATACAGATACGCAGTATTTT. Encoded protein: CASSSGGGYTDTQYF.

The CDR3 nucleotides are TGTGCCAGTACGGACAGGGAACGGTCAGAAGGCAATCAGCCCCAGCATTTT. This translates into CASTDRERSEGNQPQHF. V gene TRBV19 combines with J gene TRBJ1-5; 8 nucleotides agree with TRBD1. Germline V lookup: CDR1 LNHDA, CDR2 SQIVND (reference sequence). CDR3 size: 17 residues. V trimming: 7 bases; J trimming: 2 bases; junction bases outside the gene matches: 13.

This chain joins TRBV19 and TRBJ2-1, with D unresolved. The V and J ends lost 5 bases and 0 bases respectively, with 8 bases between them. The V gene's germline CDR1 is LNHDA and CDR2 SQIVND (reference sequence). CDR3 size: 14 residues. The CDR3 DNA sequence: TGTGCCAGTAGTTACGCGAGCTCCTACAATGAGCAGTTCTTC. This encodes CASSYASSYNEQFF.

This clone came up once. Relative to the germline gene, one junction end is altered; a read error may explain this. The chain is built from TRBV6-5 and TRBJ1-3, with D perhaps TRBD1 (5 bases). Germline CDR1 reads MNHEY; CDR2 reads SVGAGI. The CDR3 consists of 15 residues. CDR3 region: CASSYKGNSGNAIYF. In DNA, the CDR3 is TGTGCCAGCAGTTACAAGGGGAACTCTGGAAACGCCATATATTTT.

The CDR3 here is CASSLGAGGVDEQYF. CDR3 DNA: TGTGCCAGCAGCTTAGGGGCAGGGGGCGTCGACGAGCAGTACTTC. V gene TRBV7-9 combines with J gene TRBJ2-7, with 8 bases matching TRBD1. Trimming at V came to 1 base and at J to 5 bases, leaving 7 bases not matched to a gene. Germline V gene lookup returns CDR1 SEHNR and CDR2 FQNEAQ (reference sequence). The CDR3 runs 15 residues.

The rearrangement joins TRBV18 to TRBJ2-6; perhaps TRBD1 as D (6 bases). The V end was cut by 8 bases, the J end by 1 base, with 15 bases between. This CDR3 has 16 residues. In germline, CDR1 is KGHSH, CDR2 LQKENI. The CDR3 protein is CASPPRGNSGANVLTF. DNA of the CDR3: TGTGCCAGCCCGCCCAGGGGTAATTCTGGGGCCAACGTCCTGACTTTC.

This sequence joins TRBV10-3 and TRBJ2-7; TRBD1 matches at 8 bases. The V and J ends lost 8 bases and 5 bases, in that order; junction bases with no gene match: 11. The CDR3 covers 14 residues. Per germline, CDR1 ENHRY and CDR2 SYGVKD. CDR3 protein: CAIWDRRSSDEQYF. CDR3 DNA sequence: TGTGCCATCTGGGACAGGCGCTCGTCGGACGAGCAGTACTTC.

The V and J genes are TRBV20-1 and TRBJ1-1; D is unclear. Germline CDR1 reads DFQATT; CDR2 reads SNEGSKA (reference sequence). Trimming took 6 bases from V and 9 from J, leaving 14 bases between them. The CDR3 sequence is 11 residues long. The CDR3 loop reads CSAPTAEQAFF. CDR3 DNA sequence: TGCAGTGCGCCAACTGCGGAACAAGCTTTCTTT.

This chain connects TRBV29-1 to TRBJ1-2; the match to TRBD1 covers 7 bases. The CDR3 extends over 14 amino acids. Germline values: CDR1 SQVTM, CDR2 ANQGSEA. J gave up 2 bases and V 5 bases, and 8 bases lay outside the gene matches. For the CDR3, the DNA is TGCAGCGTTACCGGGACAGAAGACAACTATGGCTACACCTTC. It specifies CSVTGTEDNYGYTF.

The chain has TRBV13 and TRBJ2-3, with no clear D. CDR3 length: 13 residues. Trimming cost V 5 bases and J 6 bases, with 12 bases left between them. Germline assignment: CDR1 PRHDT and CDR2 FYEKMQ (reference sequence). The CDR3 sequence is CASSTTERDTQYF. Here the CDR3 DNA reads TGTGCCAGCAGCACCACGGAGAGGGATACGCAGTATTTT.

This clone was seen only a few times. The chain uses TRBV5-1 and TRBJ1-4; 9 bases match TRBD1. The germline gives CDR1 SGHRS, CDR2 YFSETQ. This CDR3 has 14 amino acids. Trimming cost V 3 bases and J 6 bases; bases outside gene matches: 3. The CDR3: CASSWTGVDEKLFF. DNA of the CDR3: TGCGCCAGCAGCTGGACAGGGGTCGATGAAAAACTGTTTTTT.

This clone has more than one count but fewer than ten. CDR3 bases: TGTGCCAGCAGCTTAGGACAGAATAATGAAAAACTGTTTTTT. Its translation is CASSLGQNNEKLFF. This chain joins TRBV7-9 and TRBJ1-4, with D tentatively TRBD1 (5 bases). Trimming shortened V by 1 base and J by 4 bases, and 7 bases separated the two germline ends. Germline-derived CDR1 and CDR2 are SEHNR and FQNEAQ (reference sequence). The CDR3 covers 14 residues.

The V call is TRBV7-2, the J call TRBJ2-7; 9 nucleotides agree with TRBD1. Germline V gives CDR1 SGHTA, CDR2 FQGNSA. The J segment lost 1 base and the V segment lost 5 bases, leaving 6 bases of the junction unmatched. The CDR3 is 15 residues long. As DNA, the CDR3 is TGTGCCAGCAGCGCCCGGGACAGGGCTTCCTACGAGCAGTACTTC. It codes for CASSARDRASYEQYF.

This chain joins TRBV27 and TRBJ2-3; tentative D call: TRBD1 (7 bases). The germline V gene has CDR1 MNHEY and CDR2 SMNVEV (reference sequence). The CDR3 sequence is 16 residues long. Trimming cost V 3 bases and J 6 bases, with 19 bases left between them. CDR3 coding DNA: TGTGCCAGCAGTTTGGCCACTTGGACAGGAGGGGATACGCAGTATTTT. Amino acid sequence: CASSLATWTGGDTQYF.

The V gene is TRBV28, the J gene TRBJ1-2; D ambiguous. Germline V gene data show CDR1 as MDHEN and CDR2 as SYDVKM. Deletions cut 3 bases from V and 4 bases from J, with 12 bases between. The CDR3 contains 14 residues. Here the CDR3 DNA reads TGTGCCAGCAGTTTTGAGGTGGTGGGCTATGGCTACACCTTC. Translating gives CASSFEVVGYGYTF.

The chain joins TRBV30 to TRBJ1-2; 10 positions agree with TRBD1. Germline values: CDR1 GTSNPN, CDR2 SVGIG (reference sequence). This CDR3 is 13 amino acids long. V lost 1 base, J lost 13 bases, and 9 bases stayed unmatched. CDR3 sequence: CAWSAGTGAEVTF. The DNA for the CDR3 is TGTGCCTGGAGTGCCGGGACAGGGGCCGAGGTCACCTTC. Full variable domain (missing parts from reference TRBV30 and TRBJ1-2): SQTIHQWPATLVQPVGSPLSLECTVEGTSNPNLYWYRQAAGRGLQLLFYSVGIGQISSEVPQNLSASRPQDRQFILSSKKLLLSDSGFYLCAWSAGTGAEVTFGSGTRLTVV.

Worth noting for this clone: Other DNA sequences from this sample encode an identical CDR3 as well. The V call is TRBV29-1, the J call TRBJ2-1; the match to TRBD2 covers 7 bases. Germline values: CDR1 SQVTM, CDR2 ANQGSEA. The CDR3 runs 16 residues. J lost 0 bases, V lost 0 bases, and 5 bases had no gene match. The CDR3 is CSVEEGRGSSYNEQFF. CDR3 DNA sequence: TGCAGCGTTGAAGAGGGGAGGGGTAGCTCCTACAATGAGCAGTTCTTC.

A single count supports this clone. The chain recombines TRBV5-6 with TRBJ2-7; maybe TRBD2 (6 bases). This CDR3 has 14 amino acids. CDR1 and CDR2 from the germline V gene are SGHDT and YYEEEE. The germline V and J ends were trimmed by 4 bases and 3 bases, with 14 bases remaining between them. Here the CDR3 reads CASSPSGSYYEQYF. CDR3 bases: TGTGCCAGCAGCCCCTCCGGGAGTTACTACGAGCAGTACTTC.